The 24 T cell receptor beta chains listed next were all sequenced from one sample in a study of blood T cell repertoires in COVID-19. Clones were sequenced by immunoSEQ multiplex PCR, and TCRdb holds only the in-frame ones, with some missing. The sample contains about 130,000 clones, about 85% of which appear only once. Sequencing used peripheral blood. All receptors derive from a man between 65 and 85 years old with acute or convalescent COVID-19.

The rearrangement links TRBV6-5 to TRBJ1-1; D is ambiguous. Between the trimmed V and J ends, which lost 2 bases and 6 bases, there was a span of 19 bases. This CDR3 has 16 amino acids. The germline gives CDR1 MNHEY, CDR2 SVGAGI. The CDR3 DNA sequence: TGTGCCAGCAGTTACCAGCCCCCGGGGAATGCGGCTGAAGCTTTCTTT. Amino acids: CASSYQPPGNAAEAFF.

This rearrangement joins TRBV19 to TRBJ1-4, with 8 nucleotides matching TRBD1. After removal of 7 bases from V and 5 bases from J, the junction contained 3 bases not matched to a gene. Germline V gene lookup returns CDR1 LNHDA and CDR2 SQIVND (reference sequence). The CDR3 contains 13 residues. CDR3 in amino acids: CASKDRVNEKLFF. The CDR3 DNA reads TGTGCCAGTAAGGACAGGGTAAATGAAAAACTGTTTTTT. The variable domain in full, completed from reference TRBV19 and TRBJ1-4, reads DGGITQSPKYLFRKEGQNVTLSCEQNLNHDAMYWYRQDPGQGLRLIYYSQIVNDFQKGDIAEGYSVSREKKESFPLTVTSAQKNPTAFYLCASKDRVNEKLFFGSGTQLSVL.

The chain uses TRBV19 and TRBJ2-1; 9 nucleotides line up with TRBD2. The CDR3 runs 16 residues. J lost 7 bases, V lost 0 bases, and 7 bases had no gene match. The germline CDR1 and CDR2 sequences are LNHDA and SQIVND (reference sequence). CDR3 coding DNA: TGTGCCAGTAGTATAGAGGCCTGGCGGGGGGGTAATGAGCAGTTCTTC. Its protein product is CASSIEAWRGGNEQFF.

In DNA form, the CDR3 reads TGTGCCAGCAGCTTCAGGACAGGCTACTATGGCTACACCTTC. It is translated as CASSFRTGYYGYTF. This chain connects TRBV5-8 to TRBJ1-2; the match to TRBD1 covers 7 bases. This CDR3 region has 14 residues. Trimming at V came to 2 bases and at J to 3 bases, leaving 4 bases not matched to a gene. CDR1 is SGHTS and CDR2 is YDEGEE in the germline V gene.

Here the CDR3 DNA reads TGTGCCACCAGCAGAGTCTCAGGGAACTATGGCTACACCTTC. Its protein is CATSRVSGNYGYTF. V is TRBV15 and J is TRBJ1-2, with D maybe TRBD1 (5 bases). Trimming removed 1 base at V and 2 bases at J, with 8 bases between. CDR1 is LNHNV, CDR2 YYDKDF, per germline (reference sequence). The CDR3 runs to 14 residues.

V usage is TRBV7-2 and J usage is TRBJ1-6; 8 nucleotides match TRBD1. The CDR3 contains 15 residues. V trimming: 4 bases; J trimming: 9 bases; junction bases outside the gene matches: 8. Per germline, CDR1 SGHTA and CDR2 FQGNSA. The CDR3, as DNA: TGTGCCAGCAGCTATCAGGGGGCACTGGGTTCACCCCTCCACTTT. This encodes CASSYQGALGSPLHF. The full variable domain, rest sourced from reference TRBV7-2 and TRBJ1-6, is GAGVSQSPSNKVTEKGKDVELRCDPISGHTALYWYRQSLGQGLEFLIYFQGNSAPDKSGLPSDRFSAERTGGSVSTLTIQRTQQEDSAVYLCASSYQGALGSPLHFGNGTRLTVT.

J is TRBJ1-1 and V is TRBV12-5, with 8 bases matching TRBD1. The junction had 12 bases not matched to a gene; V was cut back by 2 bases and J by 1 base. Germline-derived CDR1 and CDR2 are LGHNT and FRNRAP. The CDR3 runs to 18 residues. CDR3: CASGLTGQGNLGNTEAFF. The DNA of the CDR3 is TGTGCTAGTGGTTTGACCGGACAGGGAAATTTAGGGAACACTGAAGCTTTCTTT.

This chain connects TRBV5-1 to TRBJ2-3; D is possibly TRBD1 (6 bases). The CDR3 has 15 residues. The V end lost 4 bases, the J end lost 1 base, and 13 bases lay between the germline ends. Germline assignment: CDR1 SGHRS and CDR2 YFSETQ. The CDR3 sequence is CASSQQGSRTDTQYF. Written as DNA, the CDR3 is TGCGCCAGCAGCCAACAGGGTTCACGCACAGATACGCAGTATTTT.

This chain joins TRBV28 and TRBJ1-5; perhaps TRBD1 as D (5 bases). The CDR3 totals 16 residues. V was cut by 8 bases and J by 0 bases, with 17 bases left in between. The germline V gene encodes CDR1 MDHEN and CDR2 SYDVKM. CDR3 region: CASDSPRDFSNQPQHF. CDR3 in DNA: TGTGCCAGCGATTCTCCCAGGGATTTTAGCAATCAGCCCCAGCATTTT.

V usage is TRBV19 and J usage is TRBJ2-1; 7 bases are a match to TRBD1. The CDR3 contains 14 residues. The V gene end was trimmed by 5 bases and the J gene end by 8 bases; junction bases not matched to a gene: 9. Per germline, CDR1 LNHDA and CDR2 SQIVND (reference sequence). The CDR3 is CASSSRQGPYEQFF. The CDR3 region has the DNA TGTGCCAGTAGTTCCCGACAGGGCCCTTATGAGCAGTTCTTC.

This CDR3 is CASGVRQEYYGYTF. CDR3 nucleotide sequence: TGTGCTAGTGGTGTACGACAGGAATACTATGGCTACACCTTC. V gene TRBV12-5 combines with J gene TRBJ1-2; possible D gene TRBD1, 6 bases. CDR1 is LGHNT and CDR2 is FRNRAP in the germline V gene. Trimming removed 5 bases from V and 3 bases from J, with 13 bases in between. The CDR3 sequence is 14 residues long.

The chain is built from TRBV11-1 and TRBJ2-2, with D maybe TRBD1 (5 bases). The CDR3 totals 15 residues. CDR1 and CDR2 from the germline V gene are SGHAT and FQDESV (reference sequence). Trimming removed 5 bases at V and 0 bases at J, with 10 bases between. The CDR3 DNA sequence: TGTGCCAGCAGCGACAGAGGATCGAACACCGGGGAGCTGTTTTTT. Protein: CASSDRGSNTGELFF.

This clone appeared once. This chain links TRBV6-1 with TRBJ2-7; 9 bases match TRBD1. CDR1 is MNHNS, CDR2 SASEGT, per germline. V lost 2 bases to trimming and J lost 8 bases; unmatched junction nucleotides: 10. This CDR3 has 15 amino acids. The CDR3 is CASSEYPGQGFQQYF. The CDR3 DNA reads TGTGCCAGCAGTGAATACCCGGGACAGGGATTTCAGCAGTACTTC.

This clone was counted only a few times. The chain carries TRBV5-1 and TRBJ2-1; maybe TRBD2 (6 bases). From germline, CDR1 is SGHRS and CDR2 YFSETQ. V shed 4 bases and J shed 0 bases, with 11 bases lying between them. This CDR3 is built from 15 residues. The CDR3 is CASSVSGSSYNEQFF. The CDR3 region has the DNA TGCGCCAGCAGCGTTAGCGGTAGCTCCTACAATGAGCAGTTCTTC. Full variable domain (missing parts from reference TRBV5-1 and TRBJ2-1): KAGVTQTPRYLIKTRGQQVTLSCSPISGHRSVSWYQQTPGQGLQFLFEYFSETQRNKGNFPGRFSGRQFSNSRSEMNVSTLELGDSALYLCASSVSGSSYNEQFFGPGTRLTVL.

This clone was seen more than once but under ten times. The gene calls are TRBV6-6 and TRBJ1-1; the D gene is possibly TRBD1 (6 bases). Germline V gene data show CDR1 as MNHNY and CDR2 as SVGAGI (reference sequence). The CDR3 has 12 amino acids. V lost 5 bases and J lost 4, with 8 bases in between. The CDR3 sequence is CASSRGGTEAFF. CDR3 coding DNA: TGTGCCAGCAGTAGGGGGGGCACTGAAGCTTTCTTT.

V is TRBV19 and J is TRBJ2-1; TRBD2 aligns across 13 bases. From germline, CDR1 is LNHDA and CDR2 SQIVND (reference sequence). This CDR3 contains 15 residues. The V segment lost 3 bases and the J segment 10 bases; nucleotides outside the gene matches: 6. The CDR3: CASSIGTSGNREQFF. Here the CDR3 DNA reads TGTGCCAGTAGTATTGGGACTAGCGGGAATCGGGAGCAGTTCTTC.

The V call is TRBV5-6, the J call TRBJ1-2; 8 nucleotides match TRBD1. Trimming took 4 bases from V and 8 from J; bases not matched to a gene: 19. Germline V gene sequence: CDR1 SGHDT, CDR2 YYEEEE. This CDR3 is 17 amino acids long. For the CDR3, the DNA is TGTGCCAGCAGCGCCTCCCTGAGGGGACAGGCGAGGGTAGGCTACACCTTC. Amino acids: CASSASLRGQARVGYTF.

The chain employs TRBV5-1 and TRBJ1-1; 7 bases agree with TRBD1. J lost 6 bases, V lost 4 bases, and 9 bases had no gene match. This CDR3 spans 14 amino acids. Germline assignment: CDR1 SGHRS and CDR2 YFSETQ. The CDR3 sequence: CASSDGQVSSEAFF. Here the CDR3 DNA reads TGCGCCAGCAGCGATGGACAGGTCAGCTCTGAAGCTTTCTTT.

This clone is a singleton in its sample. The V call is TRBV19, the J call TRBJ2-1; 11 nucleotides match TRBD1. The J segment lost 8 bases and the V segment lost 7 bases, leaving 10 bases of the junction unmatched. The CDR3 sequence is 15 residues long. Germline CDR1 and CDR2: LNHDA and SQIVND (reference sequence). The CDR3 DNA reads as TGTGCCAGTAATGCCCGGGACAGGGGGGTCGATGAGCAGTTCTTC. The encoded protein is CASNARDRGVDEQFF.

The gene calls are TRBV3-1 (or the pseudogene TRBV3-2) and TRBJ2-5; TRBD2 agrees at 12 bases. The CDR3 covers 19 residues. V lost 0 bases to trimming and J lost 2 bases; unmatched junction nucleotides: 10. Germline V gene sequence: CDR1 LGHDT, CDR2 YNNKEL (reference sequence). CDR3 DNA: TGTGCCAGCAGCCAAGATTTGGCTAGCGGGGGGGCCCTTCAAGAGACCCAGTACTTC. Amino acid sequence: CASSQDLASGGALQETQYF.

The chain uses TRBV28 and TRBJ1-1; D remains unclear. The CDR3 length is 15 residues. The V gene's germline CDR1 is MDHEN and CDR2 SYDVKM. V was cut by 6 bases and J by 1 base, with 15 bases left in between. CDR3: CASRPAASPNTEAFF. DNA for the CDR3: TGTGCCAGCAGGCCCGCGGCTTCACCGAACACTGAAGCTTTCTTT.

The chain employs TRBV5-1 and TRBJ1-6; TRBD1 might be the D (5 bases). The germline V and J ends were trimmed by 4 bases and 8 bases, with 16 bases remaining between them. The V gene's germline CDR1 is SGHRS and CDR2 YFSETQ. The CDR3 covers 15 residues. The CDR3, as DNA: TGCGCCAGCAGCCCCCAGGGTATTAGGTATTCACCCCTCCACTTT. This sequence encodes CASSPQGIRYSPLHF.

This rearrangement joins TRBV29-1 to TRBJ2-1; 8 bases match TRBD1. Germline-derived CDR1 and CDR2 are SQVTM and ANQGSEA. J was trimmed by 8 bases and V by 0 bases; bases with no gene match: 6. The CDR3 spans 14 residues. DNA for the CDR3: TGCAGCGTTGAAGATCTGGACAGGGTCCATGAGCAGTTCTTC. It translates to CSVEDLDRVHEQFF.

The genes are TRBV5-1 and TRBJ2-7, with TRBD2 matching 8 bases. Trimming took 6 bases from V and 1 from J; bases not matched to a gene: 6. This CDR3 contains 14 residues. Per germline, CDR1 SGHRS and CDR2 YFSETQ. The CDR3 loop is CASMAGGSSYEQYF. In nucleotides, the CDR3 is TGCGCCAGCATGGCGGGGGGTTCTTCCTACGAGCAGTACTTC.